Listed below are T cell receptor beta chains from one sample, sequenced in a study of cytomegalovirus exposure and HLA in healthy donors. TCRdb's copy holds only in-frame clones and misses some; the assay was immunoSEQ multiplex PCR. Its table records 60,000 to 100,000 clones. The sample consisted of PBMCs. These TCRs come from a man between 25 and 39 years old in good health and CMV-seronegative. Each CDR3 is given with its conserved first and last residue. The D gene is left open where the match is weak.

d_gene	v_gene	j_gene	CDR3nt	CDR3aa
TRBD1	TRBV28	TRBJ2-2	TGTGCCAGCAGTTCTACAGGGGACACCGGGGAGCTGTTTTTT	CASSSTGDTGELFF
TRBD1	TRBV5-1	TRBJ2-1	TGCGCCAGCAGCTGGGCTTACAGGGGAAGCTCCTACAATGAGCAGTTCTTC	CASSWAYRGSSYNEQFF
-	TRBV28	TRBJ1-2	TGTGCCAGCGATGCTCCATGGGGAGGGAATGGCTACACCTTC	CASDAPWGGNGYTF
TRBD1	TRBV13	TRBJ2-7	TGTGCCAGCAGCTTACTGGGACAGGGACTCTACGAGCAGTACTTC	CASSLLGQGLYEQYF
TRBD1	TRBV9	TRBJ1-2	TGTGCCAGCAGTGAGGACAGGGGCGGCTATGGCTACACCTTC	CASSEDRGGYGYTF
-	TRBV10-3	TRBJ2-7	TGTGCCATCACCGACAGAGAATACGAGCAGTACTTC	CAITDREYEQYF
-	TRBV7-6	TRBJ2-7	TGTGCCAGCAGCTTCGAGGATGGGGAGCAGTACTTC	CASSFEDGEQYF
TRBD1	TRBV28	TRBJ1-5	TGTGCCAGCATAAGGGTCACAGGGGGTCTTCAGCCCCAGCATTTT	CASIRVTGGLQPQHF
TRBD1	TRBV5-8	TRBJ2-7	TGTGCCAGCAGCCCACGGACAGGGAGCTACGAGCAGTACTTC	CASSPRTGSYEQYF
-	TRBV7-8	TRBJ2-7	TGTGCCAGCAGCCCCCCCCAGCGGCCAATCTACGAGCAGTACTTC	CASSPPQRPIYEQYF
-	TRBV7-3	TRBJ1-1	TGTGCCAGCAGCTTCGGCCCCGGGATGGGCACTGAAGCTTTCTTT	CASSFGPGMGTEAFF
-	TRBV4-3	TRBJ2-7	TGCGCCAGCAGCCTCGGACATTCCGTTTCCTACGAGCAGTACTTC	CASSLGHSVSYEQYF
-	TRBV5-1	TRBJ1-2	TGCGCCAGCAGCTTGGCCTTGGCAGGGGACTATGGCTACACCTTC	CASSLALAGDYGYTF
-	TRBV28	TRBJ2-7	TGTGCCAGCAGCTTTTGGACAGCCTCCTACGAGCAGTACTTC	CASSFWTASYEQYF
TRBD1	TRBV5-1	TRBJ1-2	TGCGCCAGCAGCCCCACAGGGGTGTATGGCTACACCTTC	CASSPTGVYGYTF
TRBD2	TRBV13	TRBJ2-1	TGTGCCAGCAGGGGGGACTATGCCAATGAGCAGTTCTTC	CASRGDYANEQFF
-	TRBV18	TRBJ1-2	TGTGCCAGCTCACCAGGGGGCCAAGCTAACTATGGCTACACCTTC	CASSPGGQANYGYTF
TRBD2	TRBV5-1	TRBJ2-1	TGCGCCAGCAGCCTCACTAGCGCCAATGAGCAGTTCTTC	CASSLTSANEQFF
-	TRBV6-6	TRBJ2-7	TGTGCCAGCAGTTACTCGTCAAAACTAGCCTACGAGCAGTACTTC	CASSYSSKLAYEQYF
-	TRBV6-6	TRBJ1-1	TGTGCCAGCAGTACCTTCTACAGTTTCTTGAACACTGAAGCTTTCTTT	CASSTFYSFLNTEAFF
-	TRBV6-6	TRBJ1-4	TGTGCCAGCAGTTACCCCAGTGAAAAACTGTTTTTT	CASSYPSEKLFF
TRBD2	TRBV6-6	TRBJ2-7	TGTGCCAGCAGGTCCCTTCTAGCGGGAGGTTTCTACGAGCAGTACTTC	CASRSLLAGGFYEQYF
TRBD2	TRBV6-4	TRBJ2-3	TGTGCCAGCAGTGACGGTAGCGGGAGCGGTACAGATACGCAGTATTTT	CASSDGSGSGTDTQYF
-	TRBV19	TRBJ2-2	TGTGCCAGTAGTATATCAGGGTTCACCGGGGAGCTGTTTTTT	CASSISGFTGELFF
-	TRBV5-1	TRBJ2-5	TGCGCCAGCGGGCCTAGCGACTTGGGGGAGACCCAGTACTTC	CASGPSDLGETQYF
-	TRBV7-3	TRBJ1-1	TGTGCCAGCAGCCCAGCGGGACACCGGTTTGAGGAAGCTTTCTTT	CASSPAGHRFEEAFF
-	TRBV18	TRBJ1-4	TGTGCCAGCTCACCGTCCCGGGGTACGGAAGAAAAACTGTTTTTT	CASSPSRGTEEKLFF